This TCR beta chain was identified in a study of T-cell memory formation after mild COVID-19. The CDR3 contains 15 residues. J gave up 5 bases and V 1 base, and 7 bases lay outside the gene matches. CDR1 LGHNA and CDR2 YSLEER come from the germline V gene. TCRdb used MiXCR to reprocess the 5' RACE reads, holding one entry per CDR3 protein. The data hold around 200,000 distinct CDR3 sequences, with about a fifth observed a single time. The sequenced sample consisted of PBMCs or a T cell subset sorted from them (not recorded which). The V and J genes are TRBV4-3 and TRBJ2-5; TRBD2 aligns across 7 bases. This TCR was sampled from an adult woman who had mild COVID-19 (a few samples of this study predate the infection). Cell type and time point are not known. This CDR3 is CASSQGTSRWETQYF. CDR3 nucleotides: TGCGCCAGCAGCCAAGGGACTAGTCGATGGGAGACCCAGTACTTC.